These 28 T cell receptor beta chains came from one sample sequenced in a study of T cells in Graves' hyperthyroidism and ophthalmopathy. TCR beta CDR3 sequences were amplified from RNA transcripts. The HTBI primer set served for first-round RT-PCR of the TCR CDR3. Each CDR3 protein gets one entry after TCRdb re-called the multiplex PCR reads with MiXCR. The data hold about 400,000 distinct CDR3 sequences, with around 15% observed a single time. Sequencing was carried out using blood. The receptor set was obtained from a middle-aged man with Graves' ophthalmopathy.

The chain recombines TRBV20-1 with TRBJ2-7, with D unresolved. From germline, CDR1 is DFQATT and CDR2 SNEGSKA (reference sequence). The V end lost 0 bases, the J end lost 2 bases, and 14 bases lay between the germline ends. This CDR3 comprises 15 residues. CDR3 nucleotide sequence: TGCAGTGCTAGAGACCCGGGTCCGCAAGCCTACGAGCAGTACTTC. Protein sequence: CSARDPGPQAYEQYF.

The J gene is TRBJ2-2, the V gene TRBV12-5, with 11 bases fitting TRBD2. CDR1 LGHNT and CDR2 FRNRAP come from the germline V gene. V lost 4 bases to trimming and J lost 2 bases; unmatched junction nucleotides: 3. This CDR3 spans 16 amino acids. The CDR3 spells CASGYGTSGNTGELFF. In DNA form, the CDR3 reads TGTGCTAGTGGTTACGGGACTAGCGGAAACACCGGGGAGCTGTTTTTT.

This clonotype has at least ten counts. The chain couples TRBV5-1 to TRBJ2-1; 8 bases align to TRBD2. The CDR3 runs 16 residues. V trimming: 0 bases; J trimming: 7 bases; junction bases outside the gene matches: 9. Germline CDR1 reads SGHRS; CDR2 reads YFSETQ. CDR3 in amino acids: CASSLGTGRASNEQFF. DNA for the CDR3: TGCGCCAGCAGCTTGGGTACCGGGAGGGCCAGTAATGAGCAGTTCTTC. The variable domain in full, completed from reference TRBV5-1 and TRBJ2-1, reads KAGVTQTPRYLIKTRGQQVTLSCSPISGHRSVSWYQQTPGQGLQFLFEYFSETQRNKGNFPGRFSGRQFSNSRSEMNVSTLELGDSALYLCASSLGTGRASNEQFFGPGTRLTVL.

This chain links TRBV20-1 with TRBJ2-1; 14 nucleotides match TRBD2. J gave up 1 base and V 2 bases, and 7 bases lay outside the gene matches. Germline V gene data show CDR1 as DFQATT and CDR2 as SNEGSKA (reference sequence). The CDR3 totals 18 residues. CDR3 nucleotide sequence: TGCAGTGCTAGATGGGGACTAGCGGGAGCTGGTTCCTACAATGAGCAGTTCTTC. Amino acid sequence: CSARWGLAGAGSYNEQFF.

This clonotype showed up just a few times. CDR3 bases: TGTGCCAGCAGCCGACTAGCGGGAGGAAGTCCAGATACGCAGTATTTT. Encoded protein: CASSRLAGGSPDTQYF. The rearrangement links TRBV14 to TRBJ2-3, with 13 bases aligning to TRBD2. The CDR3 has 16 residues. The ends lost 4 bases at V and 4 bases at J; junction bases unmatched: 5. The germline gives CDR1 SGHDN, CDR2 FVKESK.

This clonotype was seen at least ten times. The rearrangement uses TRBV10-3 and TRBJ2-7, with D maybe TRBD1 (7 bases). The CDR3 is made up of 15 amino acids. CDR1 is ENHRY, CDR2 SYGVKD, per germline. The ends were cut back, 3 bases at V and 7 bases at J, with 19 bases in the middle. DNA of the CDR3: TGTGCCATCAGTGAAGGGGGCGGGAAGAAGGGGGAGCAGTACTTC. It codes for CAISEGGGKKGEQYF.

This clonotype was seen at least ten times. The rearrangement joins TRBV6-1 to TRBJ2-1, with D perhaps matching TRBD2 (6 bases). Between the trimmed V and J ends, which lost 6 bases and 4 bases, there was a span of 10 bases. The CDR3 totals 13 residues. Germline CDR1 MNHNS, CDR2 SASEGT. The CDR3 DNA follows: TGTGCCAGCAGAGCGGGCGGATACAATGAGCAGTTCTTC. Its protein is CASRAGGYNEQFF.

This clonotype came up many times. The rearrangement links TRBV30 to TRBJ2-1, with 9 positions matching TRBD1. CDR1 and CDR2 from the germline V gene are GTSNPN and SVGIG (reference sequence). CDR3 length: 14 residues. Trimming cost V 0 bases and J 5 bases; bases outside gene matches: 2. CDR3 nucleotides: TGTGCCTGGAGTGTAGGGACAGGGAACAATGAGCAGTTCTTC. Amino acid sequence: CAWSVGTGNNEQFF.

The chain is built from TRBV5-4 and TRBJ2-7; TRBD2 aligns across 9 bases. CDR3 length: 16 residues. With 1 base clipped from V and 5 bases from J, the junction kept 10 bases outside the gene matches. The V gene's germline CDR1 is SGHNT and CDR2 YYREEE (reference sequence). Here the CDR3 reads CASSLKRSGSTDEQYF. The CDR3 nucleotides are TGTGCCAGCAGCTTGAAACGTAGCGGGAGCACGGACGAGCAGTACTTC.

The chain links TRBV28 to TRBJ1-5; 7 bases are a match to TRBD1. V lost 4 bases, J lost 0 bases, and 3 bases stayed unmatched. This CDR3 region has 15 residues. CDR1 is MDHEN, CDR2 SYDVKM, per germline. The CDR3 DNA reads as TGTGCCAGCAGTTGGGGACAGACTAGCAATCAGCCCCAGCATTTT. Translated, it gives CASSWGQTSNQPQHF.

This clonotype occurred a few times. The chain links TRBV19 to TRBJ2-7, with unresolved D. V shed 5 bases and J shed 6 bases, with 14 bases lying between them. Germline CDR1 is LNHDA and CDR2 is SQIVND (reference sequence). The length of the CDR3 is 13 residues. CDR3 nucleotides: TGTGCCAGTAGTTCGGCACCGCCGGGCGAGCAGTACTTC. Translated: CASSSAPPGEQYF. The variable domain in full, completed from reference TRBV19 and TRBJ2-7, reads DGGITQSPKYLFRKEGQNVTLSCEQNLNHDAMYWYRQDPGQGLRLIYYSQIVNDFQKGDIAEGYSVSREKKESFPLTVTSAQKNPTAFYLCASSSAPPGEQYFGPGTRLTVT.

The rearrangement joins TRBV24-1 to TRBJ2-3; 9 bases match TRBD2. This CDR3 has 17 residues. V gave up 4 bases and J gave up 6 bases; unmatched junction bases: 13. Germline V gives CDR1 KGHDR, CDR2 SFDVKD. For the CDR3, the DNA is TGTGCCACCAGTGAAGCCGGGGGACTAGCAACTCCCGATACGCAGTATTTT. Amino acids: CATSEAGGLATPDTQYF.

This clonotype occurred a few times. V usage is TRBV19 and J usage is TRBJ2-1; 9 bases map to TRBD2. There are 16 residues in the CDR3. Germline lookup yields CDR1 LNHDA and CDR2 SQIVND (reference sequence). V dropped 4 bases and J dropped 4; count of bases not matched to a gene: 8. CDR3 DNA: TGTGCCAGTAGTACACAGACTAGCGGTGATTACAATGAGCAGTTCTTC. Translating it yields CASSTQTSGDYNEQFF. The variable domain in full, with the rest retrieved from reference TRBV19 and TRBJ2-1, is DGGITQSPKYLFRKEGQNVTLSCEQNLNHDAMYWYRQDPGQGLRLIYYSQIVNDFQKGDIAEGYSVSREKKESFPLTVTSAQKNPTAFYLCASSTQTSGDYNEQFFGPGTRLTVL.

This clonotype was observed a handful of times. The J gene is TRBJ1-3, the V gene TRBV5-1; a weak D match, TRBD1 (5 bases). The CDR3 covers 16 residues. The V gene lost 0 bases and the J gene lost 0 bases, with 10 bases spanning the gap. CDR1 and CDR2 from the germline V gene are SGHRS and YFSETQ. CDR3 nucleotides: TGCGCCAGCAGCTTGGTGGGGCAAAGCTCTGGAAACACCATATATTTT. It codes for CASSLVGQSSGNTIYF. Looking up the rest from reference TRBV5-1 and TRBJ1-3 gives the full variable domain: KAGVTQTPRYLIKTRGQQVTLSCSPISGHRSVSWYQQTPGQGLQFLFEYFSETQRNKGNFPGRFSGRQFSNSRSEMNVSTLELGDSALYLCASSLVGQSSGNTIYFGEGSWLTVV.

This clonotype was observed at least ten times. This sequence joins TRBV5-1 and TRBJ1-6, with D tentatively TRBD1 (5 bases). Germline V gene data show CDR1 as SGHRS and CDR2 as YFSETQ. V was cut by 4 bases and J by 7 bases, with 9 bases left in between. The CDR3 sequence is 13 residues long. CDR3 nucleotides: TGCGCCAGCAGCGACGGGGGGAATTCACCCCTCCACTTT. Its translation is CASSDGGNSPLHF.

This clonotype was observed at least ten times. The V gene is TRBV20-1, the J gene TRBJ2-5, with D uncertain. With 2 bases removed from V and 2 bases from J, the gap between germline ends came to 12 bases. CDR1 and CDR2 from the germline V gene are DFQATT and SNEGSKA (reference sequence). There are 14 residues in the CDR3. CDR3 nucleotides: TGCAGTGCTAGAAGTCAGGACGCACAAGAGACCCAGTACTTC. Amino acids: CSARSQDAQETQYF.

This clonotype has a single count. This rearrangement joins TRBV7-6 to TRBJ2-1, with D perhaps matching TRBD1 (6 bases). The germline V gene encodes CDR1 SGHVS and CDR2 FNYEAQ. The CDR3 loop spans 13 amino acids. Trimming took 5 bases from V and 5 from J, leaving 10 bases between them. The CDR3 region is CASSPGAHNEQFF. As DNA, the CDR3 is TGTGCCAGCAGCCCAGGGGCGCACAATGAGCAGTTCTTC.

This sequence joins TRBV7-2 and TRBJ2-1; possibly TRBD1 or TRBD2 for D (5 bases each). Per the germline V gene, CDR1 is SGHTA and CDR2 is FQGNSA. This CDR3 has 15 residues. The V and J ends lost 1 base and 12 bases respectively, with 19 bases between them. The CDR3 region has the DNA TGTGCCAGCAGCTTAGAGGGTACGGGACCCGCGGTGCAGTTCTTC. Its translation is CASSLEGTGPAVQFF.

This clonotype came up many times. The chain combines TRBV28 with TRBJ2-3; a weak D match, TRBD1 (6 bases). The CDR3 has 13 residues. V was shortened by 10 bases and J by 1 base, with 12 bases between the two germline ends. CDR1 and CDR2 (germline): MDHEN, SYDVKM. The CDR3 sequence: CATAKGGTDTQYF. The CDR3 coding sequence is TGTGCCACAGCGAAGGGGGGCACAGATACGCAGTATTTT.

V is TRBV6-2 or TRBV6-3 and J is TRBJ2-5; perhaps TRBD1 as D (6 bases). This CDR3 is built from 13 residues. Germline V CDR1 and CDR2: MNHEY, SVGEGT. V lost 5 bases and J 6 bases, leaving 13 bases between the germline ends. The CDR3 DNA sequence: TGTGCCAGCAGTCCCACAGGGTTCAAGACCCAGTACTTC. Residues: CASSPTGFKTQYF.

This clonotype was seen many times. CDR3 region: CSARDQPSTDTQYF. The CDR3 DNA sequence: TGCAGTGCTAGAGACCAGCCCAGCACAGATACGCAGTATTTT. This chain uses TRBV20-1 with TRBJ2-3; unclear D gene. CDR1 DFQATT and CDR2 SNEGSKA come from the germline V gene (reference sequence). V was trimmed by 0 bases and J by 0 bases, leaving 7 bases between them. The CDR3 length is 14 residues.

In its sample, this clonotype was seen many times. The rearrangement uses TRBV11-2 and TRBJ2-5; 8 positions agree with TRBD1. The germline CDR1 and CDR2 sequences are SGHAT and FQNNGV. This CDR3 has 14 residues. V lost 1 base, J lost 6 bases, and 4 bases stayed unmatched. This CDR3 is CASSLVQGAKTQYF. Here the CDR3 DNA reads TGTGCCAGCAGCTTAGTGCAGGGGGCGAAGACCCAGTACTTC.

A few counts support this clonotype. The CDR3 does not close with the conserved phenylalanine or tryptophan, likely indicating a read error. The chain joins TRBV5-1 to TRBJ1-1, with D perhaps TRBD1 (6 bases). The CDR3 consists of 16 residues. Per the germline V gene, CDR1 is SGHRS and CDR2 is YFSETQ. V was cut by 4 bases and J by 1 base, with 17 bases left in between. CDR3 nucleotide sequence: TGCGCCAGCAGCCCGGGGGGGGTGACAGGGAACACTGAAGCTTTCCTT. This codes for CASSPGGVTGNTEAFL.

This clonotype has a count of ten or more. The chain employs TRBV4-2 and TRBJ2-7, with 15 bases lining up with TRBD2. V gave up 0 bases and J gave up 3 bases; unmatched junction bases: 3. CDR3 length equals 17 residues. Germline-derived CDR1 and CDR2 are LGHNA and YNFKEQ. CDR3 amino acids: CASSQEGTSGRFYEQYF. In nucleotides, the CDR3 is TGTGCCAGCAGCCAAGAAGGGACTAGCGGGAGGTTCTACGAGCAGTACTTC.

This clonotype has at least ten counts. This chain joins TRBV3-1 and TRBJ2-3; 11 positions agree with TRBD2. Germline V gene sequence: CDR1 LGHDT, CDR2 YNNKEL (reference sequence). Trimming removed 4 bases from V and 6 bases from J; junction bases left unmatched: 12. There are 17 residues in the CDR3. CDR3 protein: CASSLEGLAEPRDTQYF. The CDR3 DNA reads TGTGCCAGCAGCCTAGAGGGACTAGCGGAACCACGTGATACGCAGTATTTT.

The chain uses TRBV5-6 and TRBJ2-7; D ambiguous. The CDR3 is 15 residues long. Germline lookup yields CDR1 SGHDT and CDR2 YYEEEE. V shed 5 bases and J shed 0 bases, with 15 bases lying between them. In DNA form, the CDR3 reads TGTGCCAGCAGTTGGGGTCGGGCTAGCTCCTACGAGCAGTACTTC. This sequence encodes CASSWGRASSYEQYF.

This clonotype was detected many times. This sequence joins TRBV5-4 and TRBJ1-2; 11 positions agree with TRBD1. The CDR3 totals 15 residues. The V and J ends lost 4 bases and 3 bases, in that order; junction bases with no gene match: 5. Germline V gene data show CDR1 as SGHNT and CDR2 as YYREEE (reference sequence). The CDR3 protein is CASSVGTGGYYGYTF. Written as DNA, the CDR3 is TGTGCCAGCAGCGTCGGGACAGGGGGTTACTATGGCTACACCTTC.

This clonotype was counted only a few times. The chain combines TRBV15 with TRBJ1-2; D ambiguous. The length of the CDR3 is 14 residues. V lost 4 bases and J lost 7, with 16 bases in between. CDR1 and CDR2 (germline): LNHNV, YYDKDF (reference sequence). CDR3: CATSMEGKMGGYTF. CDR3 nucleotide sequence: TGTGCCACCAGCATGGAGGGAAAGATGGGTGGCTACACCTTC.